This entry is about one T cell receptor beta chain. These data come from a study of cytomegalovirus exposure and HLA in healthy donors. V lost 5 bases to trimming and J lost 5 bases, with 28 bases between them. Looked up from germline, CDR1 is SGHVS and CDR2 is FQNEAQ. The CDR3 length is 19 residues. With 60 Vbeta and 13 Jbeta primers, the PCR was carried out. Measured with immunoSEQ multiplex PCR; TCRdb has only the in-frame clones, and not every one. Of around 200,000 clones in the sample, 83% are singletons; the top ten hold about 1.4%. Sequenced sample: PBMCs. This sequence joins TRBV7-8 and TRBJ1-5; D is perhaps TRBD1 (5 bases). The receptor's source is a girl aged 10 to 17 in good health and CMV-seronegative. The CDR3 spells CASSHNGYGRALPHQPQHF. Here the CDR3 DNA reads TGTGCCAGCAGCCACAATGGGTATGGCAGGGCCTTGCCGCATCAGCCCCAGCATTTT.